Listed here are 32 T cell receptor beta chains from one sample, sequenced in a study of T cell responses to AZD1222 COVID-19 vaccine. The method was immunoSEQ multiplex PCR; TCRdb's version includes in-frame clones alone and lacks a portion of them. The sample contains approximately 100,000 clones, 70% to 90% of which appear only once. Specimen: peripheral blood, collected 28 days after the second AZD1222 dose. Every receptor here comes from an adult who received the AZD1222 COVID-19 vaccine.

V gene TRBV24-1 combines with J gene TRBJ2-3; 11 bases align to TRBD1. Germline V gene data show CDR1 as KGHDR and CDR2 as SFDVKD. The junction had 12 bases not matched to a gene; V was cut back by 2 bases and J by 6 bases. The CDR3 loop spans 18 amino acids. In DNA, the CDR3 is TGTGCCACCAGTGATTCAACCTCGGGACAGGGGGTGTTGGATACGCAGTATTTT. Translated, it gives CATSDSTSGQGVLDTQYF.

This rearrangement joins TRBV5-3 to TRBJ1-1; weak D call: TRBD1 (5 bases). TRBV5-3 is annotated as an ORF whose role is uncertain. Trimming pared 4 bases from V and 3 bases from J, leaving 7 bases between. CDR3 length equals 12 residues. Here the CDR3 reads CARSVQDTEAFF. The CDR3 DNA reads TGTGCCAGAAGCGTACAGGACACTGAAGCTTTCTTT.

The chain joins TRBV10-3 to TRBJ2-7, with D possibly TRBD2 on 5 matching bases. The CDR3 is made up of 15 amino acids. Germline V gene data show CDR1 as ENHRY and CDR2 as SYGVKD. V was shortened by 3 bases and J by 3 bases, with 15 bases between the two germline ends. CDR3 DNA sequence: TGTGCCATCAGTGACCCAATCGGGGTTCTCTACGAGCAGTACTTC. It translates to CAISDPIGVLYEQYF.

The genes are TRBV7-8 and TRBJ2-5; D is perhaps TRBD1 or TRBD2 (7 bases each). V was cut by 3 bases and J by 2 bases, with 16 bases left in between. Per the germline V gene, CDR1 is SGHVS and CDR2 is FQNEAQ. This CDR3 spans 16 amino acids. The CDR3 DNA is TGTGCCAGCAGCTTTTGGGGGGGGGACAGTCAAGAGACCCAGTACTTC. Encoded protein: CASSFWGGDSQETQYF.

The chain employs TRBV6-5 and TRBJ2-3; D is possibly TRBD1 (6 bases). The V end lost 6 bases, the J end lost 0 bases, and 10 bases lay between the germline ends. Germline V gives CDR1 MNHEY, CDR2 SVGAGI. The CDR3 sequence is 14 residues long. This CDR3 reads CASRPGHSTDTQYF. The CDR3 DNA follows: TGTGCCAGCAGGCCGGGACATAGCACAGATACGCAGTATTTT.

The chain couples TRBV5-4 to TRBJ1-2; 7 positions agree with TRBD1. Germline V lookup: CDR1 SGHNT, CDR2 YYREEE (reference sequence). This CDR3 comprises 17 residues. The J segment lost 4 bases and the V segment lost 3 bases, leaving 15 bases of the junction unmatched. The CDR3: CASSSGTDFLFSYGYTF. The CDR3 region has the DNA TGTGCCAGCAGCTCCGGGACAGACTTTCTCTTTTCCTATGGCTACACCTTC.

A few counts support this clone. The genes are TRBV24-1 and TRBJ2-2; tentative D call: TRBD1 (5 bases). The germline V gene has CDR1 KGHDR and CDR2 SFDVKD. Trimming left V 1 base short and J 8 bases short, with 13 bases between. The CDR3 contains 15 residues. This CDR3 reads CATSDFGQGEGELFF. As DNA, the CDR3 is TGTGCCACCAGTGATTTTGGGCAGGGCGAAGGGGAGCTGTTTTTT.

The CDR3 region has the DNA TGTGCCAGTAGTATGGGCCGGGACAGTTCCTACGAGCAGTACTTC. This translates into CASSMGRDSSYEQYF. V usage is TRBV19 and J usage is TRBJ2-7; 7 positions agree with TRBD1. V gave up 3 bases and J gave up 1 base; unmatched junction bases: 6. Looked up from germline, CDR1 is LNHDA and CDR2 is SQIVND (reference sequence). The CDR3 extends over 15 amino acids. Together with reference TRBV19 and TRBJ2-7, the CDR3 gives the full variable domain: DGGITQSPKYLFRKEGQNVTLSCEQNLNHDAMYWYRQDPGQGLRLIYYSQIVNDFQKGDIAEGYSVSREKKESFPLTVTSAQKNPTAFYLCASSMGRDSSYEQYFGPGTRLTVT.

The chain carries TRBV7-9 and TRBJ1-2; D unresolved. Trimming shortened V by 5 bases and J by 3 bases, and 10 bases separated the two germline ends. Per germline, CDR1 SEHNR and CDR2 FQNEAQ (reference sequence). This CDR3 has 13 amino acids. The CDR3: CASSDRADYGYTF. Written as DNA, the CDR3 is TGTGCCAGCAGCGATAGGGCGGACTATGGCTACACCTTC.

The chain recombines TRBV19 with TRBJ1-5; D is undetermined. The germline gives CDR1 LNHDA, CDR2 SQIVND (reference sequence). Trimming pared 10 bases from V and 0 bases from J, leaving 16 bases between. The CDR3 length is 15 residues. The CDR3 DNA reads as TGTGCCACCCAACGAACCGCCGGTAGCAATCAGCCCCAGCATTTT. Protein: CATQRTAGSNQPQHF.

This sequence joins TRBV19 and TRBJ2-1, with 12 bases matching TRBD2. The CDR3 totals 13 residues. V gave up 9 bases and J gave up 9 bases; unmatched junction bases: 6. Germline CDR1 and CDR2: LNHDA and SQIVND (reference sequence). CDR3 coding DNA: TGTGCCAGCCGACTAGCGGGAGTCGTTGAGCAGTTCTTC. This sequence encodes CASRLAGVVEQFF.

The chain has TRBV5-5 and TRBJ2-1; a possible D gene is TRBD2 (5 bases). The length of the CDR3 is 15 residues. The ends were cut back, 5 bases at V and 3 bases at J, with 15 bases in the middle. The germline CDR1 and CDR2 sequences are SGHKS and YYEKEE (reference sequence). Here the CDR3 DNA reads TGTGCCAGCAGTCCGGAGCGGCACCGCTACAATGAGCAGTTCTTC. Encoded protein: CASSPERHRYNEQFF.

This sequence joins TRBV4-3 and TRBJ2-7, with TRBD1 as a possible D gene (5 bases). The length of the CDR3 is 13 residues. Trimming took off 0 bases at V and 4 bases at J, with 7 bases between the two ends. Per germline, CDR1 LGHNA and CDR2 YSLEER. Here the CDR3 reads CASSQERTYEQYF. Here the CDR3 DNA reads TGCGCCAGCAGCCAAGAACGGACATACGAGCAGTACTTC.

The chain is built from TRBV6-5 and TRBJ2-3; D is perhaps TRBD2 (6 bases). The CDR3 consists of 15 residues. The V gene's germline CDR1 is MNHEY and CDR2 SVGAGI. Between the trimmed V and J ends, which lost 6 bases and 5 bases, there was a span of 18 bases. CDR3 bases: TGTGCCAGCAGGAGGAGGGACTCTCCCGGAGATACGCAGTATTTT. Its translation is CASRRRDSPGDTQYF.

The gene calls are TRBV7-9 and TRBJ1-6, with 8 bases that match TRBD1. The CDR3 length is 12 residues. Germline V gene lookup returns CDR1 SEHNR and CDR2 FQNEAQ (reference sequence). The J segment lost 7 bases and the V segment lost 11 bases, leaving 4 bases of the junction unmatched. CDR3 nucleotide sequence: TGTGCCTGCCGACAGGGGAATTCACCCCTCCACTTT. Protein: CACRQGNSPLHF.

V and J are TRBV15 and TRBJ2-3; TRBD2 aligns across 10 bases. The V segment lost 3 bases and the J segment 0 bases; nucleotides outside the gene matches: 9. Germline V gene data show CDR1 as LNHNV and CDR2 as YYDKDF (reference sequence). The CDR3 spans 18 residues. CDR3: CATSSGTSGVPSTDTQYF. In DNA form, the CDR3 reads TGTGCCACCAGCAGCGGCACTAGCGGGGTACCAAGCACAGATACGCAGTATTTT.

The rearrangement links TRBV27 to TRBJ2-7; D is tentatively TRBD1 or TRBD2 (6 bases each). The CDR3 has 12 amino acids. Per germline, CDR1 MNHEY and CDR2 SMNVEV (reference sequence). Between the trimmed V and J ends, which lost 3 bases and 7 bases, there was a span of 10 bases. In DNA form, the CDR3 reads TGTGCCAGCAGTTTGGGGGGCGGTGAGCAGTACTTC. It codes for CASSLGGGEQYF.

This chain uses TRBV5-1 with TRBJ2-7; tentatively, D is TRBD1 (6 bases). The CDR3 runs 13 residues. The germline V gene encodes CDR1 SGHRS and CDR2 YFSETQ. V was trimmed by 0 bases and J by 7 bases, leaving 11 bases between them. CDR3: CASSLEGDWEQYF. For the CDR3, the DNA is TGCGCCAGCAGCTTGGAGGGGGATTGGGAGCAGTACTTC. The full variable domain, completed using reference TRBV5-1 and TRBJ2-7, is KAGVTQTPRYLIKTRGQQVTLSCSPISGHRSVSWYQQTPGQGLQFLFEYFSETQRNKGNFPGRFSGRQFSNSRSEMNVSTLELGDSALYLCASSLEGDWEQYFGPGTRLTVT.

V gene TRBV6-5 combines with J gene TRBJ2-7; 10 positions agree with TRBD1. The length of the CDR3 is 15 residues. Germline V gene sequence: CDR1 MNHEY, CDR2 SVGAGI. CDR3 loop: CAGVRRGQGLNEQYF. The CDR3 region has the DNA TGTGCAGGTGTGAGGAGGGGACAGGGGCTCAACGAGCAGTACTTC.

V is TRBV21-1 and J is TRBJ1-1; the D call in the table, TRBD1, was not verified against the DNA. TRBV21-1 is a documented pseudogene. CDR3 size: 18 residues. CDR3: CASRDTAPRQGEVTEAFF. Written as DNA, the CDR3 is TGTGCCAGCAGAGATACGGCACCAAGACAGGGGGAAGTCACTGAAGCTTTCTTT.

The chain employs TRBV6-4 and TRBJ1-2; a possible D gene is TRBD1 (5 bases). V lost 5 bases, J lost 6 bases, and 13 bases lay in between. This CDR3 has 13 amino acids. Germline CDR1 MRHNA, CDR2 SNTAGT. The CDR3: CASSFQGGDGYTF. The CDR3 coding sequence is TGTGCCAGCAGTTTCCAGGGCGGTGATGGCTACACCTTC.

In this sample, this clone turned up once. J is TRBJ2-7 and V is TRBV6-5; TRBD1 or TRBD2 may be the D gene (6 bases each). V lost 6 bases and J lost 7, with 16 bases in between. In germline, CDR1 is MNHEY, CDR2 SVGAGI. The CDR3 runs to 13 residues. CDR3 amino acids: CASRGRQAGEQYF. CDR3 bases: TGTGCCAGCAGGGGAAGACAGGCGGGAGAGCAGTACTTC.

This chain links TRBV30 with TRBJ1-5; D gene ambiguous. This CDR3 has 15 residues. From germline, CDR1 is GTSNPN and CDR2 SVGIG (reference sequence). Trimming removed 0 bases at V and 1 base at J, with 10 bases between. DNA for the CDR3: TGTGCCTGGAGTGTAACCGGGCTAAGCAATCAGCCCCAGCATTTT. Its protein is CAWSVTGLSNQPQHF.

The genes are TRBV12-3 or TRBV12-4 and TRBJ2-2; D uncertain. The CDR3 length is 10 residues. Trimming removed 8 bases at V and 8 bases at J, with 6 bases between. CDR3 residues: CASGKGELFF. In nucleotides, the CDR3 is TGTGCCAGCGGAAAGGGGGAGCTGTTTTTT.

CDR3 sequence reads: CASSISIPLSNQPQHF. The CDR3 DNA follows: TGTGCCAGTAGTATAAGTATTCCACTTAGCAATCAGCCCCAGCATTTT. The genes are TRBV19 and TRBJ1-5; D gene uncertain. Trimming cost V 2 bases and J 0 bases, with 11 bases left between them. The CDR3 is 16 residues long. Germline CDR1 reads LNHDA; CDR2 reads SQIVND (reference sequence).

The CDR3 DNA is TGTGCCTGGAGTCCCGCCTGGGGCTACACCTTC. Translated: CAWSPAWGYTF. J is TRBJ1-2 and V is TRBV30, with unresolved D. The CDR3 length is 11 residues. Trimming shortened V by 2 bases and J by 8 bases, and 9 bases separated the two germline ends. Germline CDR1 and CDR2: GTSNPN and SVGIG (reference sequence).

The chain has TRBV12-3 or TRBV12-4 and TRBJ2-7; D perhaps matches TRBD1 (5 bases). The V gene lost 3 bases and the J gene lost 2 bases, with 5 bases spanning the gap. The CDR3 totals 12 residues. Written as DNA, the CDR3 is TGTGCCAGCAGTTTGGACACCTACGAGCAGTACTTC. Translated: CASSLDTYEQYF.

This clone was observed a single time. The J gene is TRBJ1-2, the V gene TRBV28; 7 bases fit TRBD1. CDR1 and CDR2 from the germline V gene are MDHEN and SYDVKM. The V segment lost 5 bases and the J segment 2 bases; nucleotides outside the gene matches: 17. The CDR3 loop spans 18 amino acids. The CDR3: CASSTPRQGRGDNYGYTF. The DNA for the CDR3 is TGTGCCAGCAGTACACCTCGACAGGGAAGAGGGGACAACTATGGCTACACCTTC.

Written as DNA, the CDR3 is TGTGCCAGCAGCTTGGGGGGCGGCGCCGGGTCAGAGACCCAGTACTTC. This translates into CASSLGGGAGSETQYF. J is TRBJ2-5 and V is TRBV5-4, with D perhaps TRBD1 (5 bases). Trimming pared 0 bases from V and 4 bases from J, leaving 16 bases between. Germline V gene lookup returns CDR1 SGHNT and CDR2 YYREEE (reference sequence). CDR3 size: 16 residues.

V and J are TRBV7-8 and TRBJ2-6, with D tentatively TRBD1 (6 bases). The CDR3 has 15 residues. Germline V gene sequence: CDR1 SGHVS, CDR2 FQNEAQ. V gave up 3 bases and J gave up 0 bases, with 6 bases separating them. CDR3 sequence reads: CASSFRGSGANVLTF. As DNA, the CDR3 is TGTGCCAGCAGCTTCAGGGGCTCTGGGGCCAACGTCCTGACTTTC.

The chain links TRBV19 to TRBJ2-5; 7 bases line up with TRBD2. Germline V gives CDR1 LNHDA, CDR2 SQIVND (reference sequence). The CDR3 has 12 amino acids. V lost 5 bases and J lost 4; bases outside the gene matches: 1. This CDR3 reads CASSGRVETQYF. The DNA for the CDR3 is TGTGCCAGTAGTGGGAGGGTAGAGACCCAGTACTTC.

Note on this clone: The same CDR3 arises from other DNA sequences in this sample as well. This chain connects TRBV7-3 to TRBJ1-1; maybe TRBD1 (6 bases). The CDR3 has 13 amino acids. Trimming stripped 5 bases from V and 1 base from J, with 8 bases between. CDR1 SGHTA and CDR2 FQGTGA come from the germline V gene. In DNA, the CDR3 is TGTGCCAGCAGCCAGGACAGGAACACTGAAGCTTTCTTT. This translates into CASSQDRNTEAFF. The variable domain in full, with the rest retrieved from reference TRBV7-3 and TRBJ1-1, is GAGVSQTPSNKVTEKGKYVELRCDPISGHTALYWYRQSLGQGPEFLIYFQGTGAADDSGLPNDRFFAVRPEGSVSTLKIQRTERGDSAVYLCASSQDRNTEAFFGQGTRLTVV.